This T cell receptor beta chain was sequenced for a study of cytomegalovirus exposure and HLA in healthy donors. Study summary: Genotyping of under 500 donors showed that roughly 83% belonged to the Caucasian-associated ancestry cluster.

The study ran its PCR with 60 Vbeta and 13 Jbeta primers. Sequencing used immunoSEQ multiplex PCR; TCRdb keeps in-frame clones, though not all of them. This listing includes about 160,000 clones. Regarding the study as a whole: The only immune exposure information that was available was CMV serostatus.

Remarks on this clone: Its antigen is not known.

The sequence came from a woman aged 55 to 70 in good health and CMV-seronegative. Sequenced: PBMCs.

The CDR3 sequence is CASSLTGINYNEQFF. The CDR3 coding sequence is TGTGCCAGCAGCCTTACCGGGATTAACTACAATGAGCAGTTCTTC. The chain employs TRBV14 and TRBJ2-1, with D maybe TRBD2 (5 bases). The germline gives CDR1 SGHDN, CDR2 FVKESK. The CDR3 totals 15 residues. The V end lost 4 bases, the J end lost 3 bases, and 13 bases lay between the germline ends.